This is a list of T cell receptor beta chains from one sample in a study of monozygotic twins with inflammatory bowel disease. With the 5' RACE reads reprocessed, TCRdb shows one record per CDR3 protein and no DNA. The sample is made up of around 450,000 distinct CDR3 sequences, and the top ten hold approximately 2.4% of it. Sequenced: blood. These receptors were obtained from a human donor with ulcerative colitis or Crohn's disease, or a healthy co-twin of an affected twin (not recorded which). Both conserved end residues are part of each CDR3. Fields, in order: J gene, V gene, CDR3 protein.

j_call: TRBJ1-2
v_call: TRBV5-6
cdr3_aa: CASSTQGARYYGYTF

j_call: TRBJ1-2
v_call: TRBV7-3
cdr3_aa: CASSPGQGAGYGYTF

j_call: TRBJ2-3
v_call: TRBV7-2
cdr3_aa: CASSLEARAGTQYF

j_call: TRBJ1-6
v_call: TRBV7-6
cdr3_aa: CASSSRAGGTSPLHF

j_call: TRBJ1-1
v_call: TRBV5-1
cdr3_aa: CASSLLPGRGRGTEAFF

j_call: TRBJ1-6
v_call: TRBV5-5
cdr3_aa: CASSSPVTASPLHF

j_call: TRBJ2-7
v_call: TRBV7-9
cdr3_aa: CASSPQGREVQYF

j_call: TRBJ1-2
v_call: TRBV6-2/TRBV6-3
cdr3_aa: CASSYGPGYTF

j_call: TRBJ2-7
v_call: TRBV28
cdr3_aa: CASSEGQAYEQYF

j_call: TRBJ2-1
v_call: TRBV5-1
cdr3_aa: CAGGTGLQGNEQFF

j_call: TRBJ1-1
v_call: TRBV3-1
cdr3_aa: CASSHGFTEAFF

j_call: TRBJ1-4
v_call: TRBV28
cdr3_aa: CASRPNLGATNEKLFF

j_call: TRBJ1-1
v_call: TRBV20-1
cdr3_aa: CSAGRQGGTFF

j_call: TRBJ2-1
v_call: TRBV3-1
cdr3_aa: CASSNGMGGEQFF

j_call: TRBJ1-5
v_call: TRBV24-1
cdr3_aa: CATIHDSSNQPQHF

j_call: TRBJ2-5
v_call: TRBV4-1
cdr3_aa: CASSHQPRETQYF

j_call: TRBJ1-2
v_call: TRBV5-1
cdr3_aa: CASSPGGLGYTF

j_call: TRBJ2-2
v_call: TRBV7-3
cdr3_aa: CASSDRGRNGELFF

j_call: TRBJ2-7
v_call: TRBV28
cdr3_aa: CASTKGVAAAYEQCF

j_call: TRBJ2-5
v_call: TRBV25-1
cdr3_aa: CASSESGGVRQETQYF

j_call: TRBJ1-5
v_call: TRBV15
cdr3_aa: CATSRDRTGGGNQPQHF

j_call: TRBJ1-2
v_call: TRBV12-3/TRBV12-4
cdr3_aa: CASRMDSAANYGYTF

j_call: TRBJ1-5
v_call: TRBV5-1
cdr3_aa: CASSLGAQGPQHF

j_call: TRBJ2-2
v_call: TRBV7-2
cdr3_aa: CASSLAIQGPSLTGELFF

j_call: TRBJ1-2
v_call: TRBV12-3/TRBV12-4
cdr3_aa: CASSLEGGGDYTF

j_call: TRBJ2-6
v_call: TRBV10-3
cdr3_aa: CAIGRTNVGPGGANVLTF

j_call: TRBJ2-1
v_call: TRBV30
cdr3_aa: CAWSGTSGRAQQFF

j_call: TRBJ1-2
v_call: TRBV12-3/TRBV12-4
cdr3_aa: CASSLMGGYTF

j_call: TRBJ2-5
v_call: TRBV20-1
cdr3_aa: CSARKEETQYF

j_call: TRBJ2-2
v_call: TRBV18
cdr3_aa: CASSPLEGPGELFF

j_call: TRBJ1-5
v_call: TRBV12-3/TRBV12-4
cdr3_aa: CASSLASPGGNQPQHF

j_call: TRBJ1-4
v_call: TRBV7-2
cdr3_aa: CASSWTGKTNEKLFF

j_call: TRBJ2-3
v_call: TRBV11-2
cdr3_aa: CASSSTSGNRWDTQYF

j_call: TRBJ1-1
v_call: TRBV12-5
cdr3_aa: CASGTTPTGSTEAFF

j_call: TRBJ2-1
v_call: TRBV2
cdr3_aa: CASMDRGLGGEQFF

j_call: TRBJ1-4
v_call: TRBV7-8
cdr3_aa: CASSLVAAAPNEKLFF

j_call: TRBJ1-2
v_call: TRBV19
cdr3_aa: CASSAGTVYKNYGYTF

j_call: TRBJ1-1
v_call: TRBV5-1
cdr3_aa: CASSQPTGQNTEAFF

j_call: TRBJ2-3
v_call: TRBV14
cdr3_aa: CASSQGTGGLTDTQYF

j_call: TRBJ2-7
v_call: TRBV30
cdr3_aa: CAWSPGHGTYEQYF

j_call: TRBJ1-6
v_call: TRBV6-2/TRBV6-3
cdr3_aa: CASSSDDVSSYNSPLHF

j_call: TRBJ2-1
v_call: TRBV20-1
cdr3_aa: CSARDGVAGGPDEQFF

j_call: TRBJ2-7
v_call: TRBV15
cdr3_aa: CATSIGGLDEQYF

j_call: TRBJ2-7
v_call: TRBV5-1
cdr3_aa: CASSPLDRTYEQYF

j_call: TRBJ2-7
v_call: TRBV11-2
cdr3_aa: CASSLVAQGRYEQYF

j_call: TRBJ1-1
v_call: TRBV18
cdr3_aa: CASSPQEGITEAFF

j_call: TRBJ2-2
v_call: TRBV2
cdr3_aa: CASSGWQNTGELFF

j_call: TRBJ2-1
v_call: TRBV11-1
cdr3_aa: CASSTRTPTGAEQFF

j_call: TRBJ1-1
v_call: TRBV12-3/TRBV12-4
cdr3_aa: CASSPFGRLNTEAFF

j_call: TRBJ2-5
v_call: TRBV12-5
cdr3_aa: CASGLGQGEIAETQYF

j_call: TRBJ1-1
v_call: TRBV20-1
cdr3_aa: CSARDARLNTEAFF

j_call: TRBJ1-2
v_call: TRBV27
cdr3_aa: CASSWAGGPNGYTF

j_call: TRBJ1-2
v_call: TRBV5-4
cdr3_aa: CASGGDEDYGYTF

j_call: TRBJ1-2
v_call: TRBV7-9
cdr3_aa: CASSLDFSGFYGYTF

j_call: TRBJ1-1
v_call: TRBV20-1
cdr3_aa: CSASAPSYTEAFF